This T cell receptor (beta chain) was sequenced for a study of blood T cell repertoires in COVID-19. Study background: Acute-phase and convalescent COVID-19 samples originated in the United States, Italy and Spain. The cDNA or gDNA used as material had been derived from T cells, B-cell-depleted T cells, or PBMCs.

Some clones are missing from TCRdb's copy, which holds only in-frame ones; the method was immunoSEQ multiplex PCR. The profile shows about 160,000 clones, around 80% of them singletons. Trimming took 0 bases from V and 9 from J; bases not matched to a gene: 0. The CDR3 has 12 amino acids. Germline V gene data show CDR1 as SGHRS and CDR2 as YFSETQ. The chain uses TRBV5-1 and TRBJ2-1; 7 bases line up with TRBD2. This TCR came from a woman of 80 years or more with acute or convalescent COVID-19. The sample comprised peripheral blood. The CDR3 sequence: CASSLGEGEQFF. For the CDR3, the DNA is TGCGCCAGCAGCTTGGGGGAGGGTGAGCAGTTCTTC.